This T cell receptor beta chain was identified during a study of graft-versus-host responses after intestinal transplantation. Study context: Isolated intestinal, liver-intestinal, or multivisceral transplants had been given to the recipients. Anti-thymocyte globulin induction preceded around 3 years of tacrolimus and steroid maintenance in all recipients.

To note about this clone: What it binds is not known.

The V and J ends lost 6 bases and 4 bases respectively, with 18 bases between them. CDR3 length: 15 residues. In germline, CDR1 is SNHLY, CDR2 FYNNEI. The data were produced by immunoSEQ multiplex PCR, yet TCRdb's version contains in-frame clones alone and is incomplete. Here the sample spans 89,000 or so clones, approximately 80% being singletons. Notes on the study in general: Allograft clonal ratios (graft-versus-host to host-versus-graft) were high in patients who had graft-donor T cell macrochimerism.

The sequence was collected from a human donor who received an intestinal transplant. J is TRBJ2-5 and V is TRBV2, with a possible D match to TRBD2 (5 bases). The input for sequencing was unstimulated CD4+ T cells sorted from spleen or lymph node cells, taken before intestinal transplant. The CDR3 sequence is CASRVASGKGETQYF. The CDR3 bases are TGTGCCAGCAGAGTAGCCTCCGGGAAGGGAGAGACCCAGTACTTC.